Listed here are 15 T cell receptor beta chains from one sample, sequenced in a study of blood T cell repertoires in COVID-19. The data were produced by immunoSEQ multiplex PCR, yet TCRdb's version contains in-frame clones alone and is incomplete. Of about 350,000 clones listed, 88% are singletons. The source material was PBMCs or T cells enriched from blood (not recorded which). These receptors all stem from a woman younger than 45 who had been exposed to COVID-19.

This clone was counted a single time. The junction does not match germline at one end; this may be a read error. The V call is TRBV10-1, the J call TRBJ2-7; 8 bases align to TRBD1. In germline, CDR1 is WNHNN, CDR2 SYGVQD (reference sequence). This CDR3 has 15 amino acids. The CDR3 loop is CASSESSGGSYGQYF. The DNA of the CDR3 is TGCGCCAGCAGTGAGAGCTCAGGGGGCTCCTACGGGCAGTACTTC.

CDR3 residues: CASSRRTGSPYEQYF. In nucleotides, the CDR3 is TGTGCCAGCTCACGGAGGACAGGGTCTCCCTACGAGCAGTACTTC. The chain recombines TRBV18 with TRBJ2-7; the match to TRBD1 covers 8 bases. In germline, CDR1 is KGHSH, CDR2 LQKENI. There are 15 residues in the CDR3. V shed 4 bases and J 2 bases; nucleotides not matched to a gene: 7.

The CDR3 nucleotides are TGTGCCAGCACCTCATTGGCCCCCGATACGCAGTATTTT. It codes for CASTSLAPDTQYF. V is TRBV6-5 and J is TRBJ2-3; no firm D call. V was cut by 7 bases and J by 6 bases, with 14 bases left in between. Germline V gene lookup returns CDR1 MNHEY and CDR2 SVGAGI. This CDR3 contains 13 residues.

The chain carries TRBV28 and TRBJ1-2; 8 bases align to TRBD1. The germline gives CDR1 MDHEN, CDR2 SYDVKM. The CDR3 covers 15 residues. The junction had 6 bases not matched to a gene; V was cut back by 6 bases and J by 0 bases. The CDR3 protein is CASRTGTGPNYGYTF. The CDR3 bases are TGTGCCAGCAGGACCGGGACAGGACCTAACTATGGCTACACCTTC.

This chain links TRBV30 with TRBJ1-2; D is perhaps TRBD1 (6 bases). Trimming pared 2 bases from V and 0 bases from J, leaving 7 bases between. CDR3 size: 13 residues. Germline V CDR1 and CDR2: GTSNPN, SVGIG (reference sequence). The CDR3 DNA reads as TGTGCCTGGAGTTCAGGGGCTAACTATGGCTACACCTTC. As protein: CAWSSGANYGYTF.

V gene TRBV4-2 combines with J gene TRBJ2-1; D is undetermined. V dropped 1 base and J dropped 5 bases, with 6 bases sitting between them. Germline V gives CDR1 LGHNA, CDR2 YNFKEQ. This CDR3 has 13 residues. CDR3 DNA sequence: TGTGCCAGCAGCCAAGGCGCTAACAATGAGCAGTTCTTC. It encodes CASSQGANNEQFF.

The chain recombines TRBV5-4 with TRBJ1-2, with D tentatively TRBD1 (5 bases). V was pared by 0 bases and J by 6 bases, with 12 bases between. Per the germline V gene, CDR1 is SGHNT and CDR2 is YYREEE (reference sequence). CDR3 length equals 14 residues. In nucleotides, the CDR3 is TGTGCCAGCAGCTTGGTAGGGGCTTCAGATGGCTACACCTTC. It translates to CASSLVGASDGYTF.

The chain is built from TRBV5-1 and TRBJ2-1, with TRBD2 as a possible D gene (5 bases). From germline, CDR1 is SGHRS and CDR2 YFSETQ. The V gene lost 4 bases and the J gene lost 0 bases, with 11 bases spanning the gap. CDR3 size: 15 residues. Here the CDR3 DNA reads TGCGCCAGCAGCCTAGCCTCCAACTCCTACAATGAGCAGTTCTTC. It codes for CASSLASNSYNEQFF.

The chain has TRBV24-1 and TRBJ1-4, with unresolved D. V dropped 1 base and J dropped 0 bases, with 5 bases sitting between them. CDR1 is KGHDR, CDR2 SFDVKD, per germline. The CDR3 length is 15 residues. The CDR3: CATSDFHATNEKLFF. CDR3 nucleotide sequence: TGTGCCACCAGTGATTTCCATGCAACTAATGAAAAACTGTTTTTT.

This chain links TRBV5-8 with TRBJ2-4; TRBD1 might be the D (5 bases). The germline V gene has CDR1 SGHTS and CDR2 YDEGEE. Trimming removed 4 bases from V and 3 bases from J, with 8 bases in between. CDR3 length: 13 amino acids. Here the CDR3 reads CASSLDSKNIQYF. The CDR3 coding sequence is TGTGCCAGCAGCCTAGACAGCAAAAACATTCAGTACTTC.

This clone has more than one count but fewer than ten. The CDR3 region is CATSRLPADRVGQPQHF. In DNA form, the CDR3 reads TGTGCCACCAGCAGACTCCCGGCGGACAGGGTGGGGCAGCCCCAGCATTTT. The rearrangement links TRBV15 to TRBJ1-5, with 8 nucleotides matching TRBD1. After removal of 2 bases from V and 7 bases from J, the junction contained 13 bases not matched to a gene. Germline CDR1 LNHNV, CDR2 YYDKDF (reference sequence). This CDR3 spans 17 amino acids.

The V gene is TRBV7-2, the J gene TRBJ1-5; no definite D call. CDR3 size: 12 residues. V was cut by 7 bases and J by 5 bases, with 9 bases left in between. CDR1 and CDR2 (germline): SGHTA, FQGNSA. As DNA, the CDR3 is TGTGCCAGCAACGACAAGCATCAGCCCCAGCATTTT. Its protein product is CASNDKHQPQHF.

J is TRBJ1-1 and V is TRBV29-1, with D possibly being TRBD1 (6 bases). The V and J ends lost 4 bases and 7 bases respectively, with 16 bases between them. The CDR3 has 13 residues. Germline CDR1 reads SQVTM; CDR2 reads ANQGSEA. CDR3 in DNA: TGCAGCGTTGCCACGAACAGGGCGGGTGAAGCTTTCTTT. It specifies CSVATNRAGEAFF.

The chain couples TRBV7-3 to TRBJ2-1; 10 nucleotides agree with TRBD2. This CDR3 region has 16 residues. Trimming cost V 6 bases and J 5 bases; bases outside gene matches: 10. Germline V gives CDR1 SGHTA, CDR2 FQGTGA. The CDR3 here is CASRTAGTSEHNEQFF. The CDR3 DNA sequence: TGTGCCAGCAGGACTGCCGGGACTAGCGAACACAATGAGCAGTTCTTC.

This chain connects TRBV4-1 to TRBJ1-3, with D hard to call. V was trimmed by 0 bases and J by 0 bases, leaving 12 bases between them. Looked up from germline, CDR1 is MGHRA and CDR2 is YSYEKL. This CDR3 has 17 amino acids. DNA of the CDR3: TGCGCCAGCAGCCAAGATCGACATCAGAGCTCTGGAAACACCATATATTTT. Translation: CASSQDRHQSSGNTIYF.